These 27 T cell receptor beta chains share one sample of origin, sequenced in a study of vaccination and CD4 T cells after COVID-19. Documented treatment: roughly ten-day PBMC culture with coronavirus spike peptide pools or control peptides (ViraFEST assay). Oncomine TCR Beta short-read sequencing was applied to DNA from cultured CD4+ T cells. TCRdb reprocessed the PCR reads via MiXCR and lists one record per CDR3 protein. The sample contains 10,000 to 15,000 distinct CDR3 sequences, less than 70% of which appear only once. These receptors lack a known antigen. The sample taken for sequencing was CD4+ T cells from blood, cultured in vitro. Every receptor here comes from a human donor who had recovered from COVID-19.

As DNA, the CDR3 is TGTGCCAGCAGCTTAGTCGGGTTTGAGCAGTACTTC. The encoded protein is CASSLVGFEQYF. The J gene is TRBJ2-7, the V gene TRBV7-2, with D unclear. From germline, CDR1 is SGHTA and CDR2 FQGNSA. V dropped 1 base and J dropped 7 bases, with 8 bases sitting between them. This CDR3 is 12 amino acids long. The variable domain in full, with the rest retrieved from reference TRBV7-2 and TRBJ2-7, is GAGVSQSPSNKVTEKGKDVELRCDPISGHTALYWYRQSLGQGLEFLIYFQGNSAPDKSGLPSDRFSAERTGGSVSTLTIQRTQQEDSAVYLCASSLVGFEQYFGPGTRLTVT.

The V and J genes are TRBV20-1 and TRBJ2-7, with D possibly matching TRBD1 (7 bases). The length of the CDR3 is 15 residues. CDR1 is DFQATT and CDR2 is SNEGSKA in the germline V gene (reference sequence). V was clipped by 6 bases and J by 0 bases, with 18 bases between them. The chain's CDR3 is CSASGPGGSSYEQYF. The CDR3 nucleotides are TGCAGTGCCTCCGGGCCAGGGGGGAGCTCCTACGAGCAGTACTTC.

This clonotype was seen only a few times. This chain uses TRBV20-1 with TRBJ1-6, with 12 bases that match TRBD1. Trimming at V came to 0 bases and at J to 5 bases, leaving 5 bases not matched to a gene. From germline, CDR1 is DFQATT and CDR2 SNEGSKA (reference sequence). The CDR3 totals 17 residues. The CDR3 loop is CSARDPGQGANNSPLHF. The CDR3 DNA follows: TGCAGTGCTAGAGACCCGGGACAGGGGGCGAATAATTCACCCCTCCACTTT.

This chain uses TRBV20-1 with TRBJ2-1; 9 nucleotides agree with TRBD2. Germline V gene sequence: CDR1 DFQATT, CDR2 SNEGSKA (reference sequence). V lost 0 bases and J lost 6; bases outside the gene matches: 6. This CDR3 is 15 amino acids long. DNA for the CDR3: TGCAGTGCTAGAGATCTAGCGGGACCCTCCAATGAGCAGTTCTTC. Translating it yields CSARDLAGPSNEQFF.

On this clonotype itself: The junction does not match germline at one end; this may be a read error. V usage is TRBV24-1 and J usage is TRBJ2-5; 8 bases agree with TRBD1. CDR1 is KGHDR, CDR2 SFDVKD, per germline. This CDR3 contains 15 residues. The DNA for the CDR3 is TGTGCCACCAGTGATCGGACAGGGTTCTTGGAGACCCAGTACTTT. Amino acid sequence: CATSDRTGFLETQYF.

V and J are TRBV20-1 and TRBJ2-3; the D gene is possibly TRBD2 (6 bases). The germline V gene has CDR1 DFQATT and CDR2 SNEGSKA (reference sequence). The ends were cut back, 3 bases at V and 4 bases at J, with 14 bases in the middle. This CDR3 has 14 amino acids. CDR3 sequence (DNA): TGCAGTGCTAGTCTCACTAGCATGGCAGATACGCAGTATTTT. Translation gives CSASLTSMADTQYF.

The rearrangement links TRBV19 to TRBJ2-2; D is possibly TRBD1 (6 bases). Germline V gives CDR1 LNHDA, CDR2 SQIVND (reference sequence). V lost 5 bases, J lost 4 bases, and 11 bases lay in between. There are 14 residues in the CDR3. The CDR3 protein is CASSYRVGTGELFF. The DNA of the CDR3 is TGTGCCAGTAGTTACAGGGTTGGCACCGGGGAGCTGTTTTTT.

The chain combines TRBV6-5 with TRBJ1-1; TRBD1 might be the D (5 bases). Deletions cut 2 bases from V and 11 bases from J, with 21 bases between. This CDR3 has 15 residues. Germline V gives CDR1 MNHEY, CDR2 SVGAGI. The CDR3 sequence is CASSYRKTVLGGAFF. The CDR3 DNA reads TGTGCCAGCAGTTACCGGAAGACAGTCCTCGGTGGGGCTTTCTTT.

A few counts support this clonotype. This sequence joins TRBV27 and TRBJ2-2; D uncertain. This CDR3 is built from 13 residues. V lost 4 bases, J lost 5 bases, and 8 bases lay in between. In germline, CDR1 is MNHEY, CDR2 SMNVEV (reference sequence). This chain's CDR3 is CASSSRFTGELFF. CDR3 bases: TGTGCCAGCAGTTCTAGGTTTACCGGGGAGCTGTTTTTT.

Only a few counts were recorded for this clonotype. The V call is TRBV6-1, the J call TRBJ1-6, with a tentative D call TRBD1 (6 bases). CDR1 and CDR2 from the germline V gene are MNHNS and SASEGT. V was cut by 6 bases and J by 14 bases, with 14 bases left in between. CDR3 length: 12 amino acids. CDR3 nucleotides: TGTGCCAGCAGACGACGAGAGGGGGCCCTCCACTTT. This encodes CASRRREGALHF.

The chain uses TRBV4-3 and TRBJ2-2; TRBD2 matches 9 bases. Germline assignment: CDR1 LGHNA and CDR2 YSLEER. CDR3 size: 16 residues. Trimming at V came to 7 bases and at J to 7 bases, leaving 13 bases not matched to a gene. This CDR3 is CASKAVAGVSGGELFF. The CDR3 DNA reads as TGCGCCAGCAAGGCGGTAGCGGGAGTGAGTGGCGGGGAGCTGTTTTTT.

This chain uses TRBV7-3 with TRBJ2-5, with 10 bases fitting TRBD1. The CDR3 consists of 17 residues. Losses at the gene ends were 3 bases for V and 5 bases for J; bases not matched to a gene: 12. Germline V gives CDR1 SGHTA, CDR2 FQGTGA. The DNA for the CDR3 is TGTGCCAGCAGCTTCCATCCGCAGACAGGGGGCGCGGAGACCCAGTACTTC. Encoded protein: CASSFHPQTGGAETQYF.

The CDR3 DNA follows: TGCAGTGCTAGTAATTCGGGACTAGCGGGAGCCGGGGGCTACGAGCAGTACTTC. Protein: CSASNSGLAGAGGYEQYF. The J gene is TRBJ2-7, the V gene TRBV20-1; 14 bases match TRBD2. The CDR3 covers 18 residues. The V and J ends lost 3 bases and 3 bases, in that order; junction bases with no gene match: 13. From germline, CDR1 is DFQATT and CDR2 SNEGSKA (reference sequence).

This clonotype was seen more than once but under ten times. The rearrangement joins TRBV20-1 to TRBJ2-5; 9 positions match TRBD1. Germline CDR1 DFQATT, CDR2 SNEGSKA (reference sequence). After removal of 3 bases from V and 4 bases from J, the junction contained 6 bases not matched to a gene. The CDR3 is made up of 14 amino acids. Here the CDR3 DNA reads TGCAGTGCTAGTCGGACAGGGGTATCAGAGACCCAGTACTTC. Translated, it gives CSASRTGVSETQYF.

This rearrangement joins TRBV20-1 to TRBJ2-2; D is undetermined. The germline V gene has CDR1 DFQATT and CDR2 SNEGSKA (reference sequence). Trimming stripped 4 bases from V and 2 bases from J, with 2 bases between. The CDR3 is 11 residues long. CDR3 bases: TGCAGTGCTACTAACACCGGGGAGCTGTTTTTT. Translating gives CSATNTGELFF.

The CDR3 nucleotides read TGTGCCAGCAGTGAACTAGCGGGAGGGCCAGATACGCAGTATTTT. As protein: CASSELAGGPDTQYF. The chain has TRBV6-1 and TRBJ2-3; 12 bases align to TRBD2. V was pared by 2 bases and J by 4 bases, with 1 base of the junction left unmatched. The CDR3 totals 15 residues. In germline, CDR1 is MNHNS, CDR2 SASEGT.

The chain has TRBV7-2 and TRBJ1-2; a weak D match, TRBD1 (5 bases). The germline V gene has CDR1 SGHTA and CDR2 FQGNSA. There are 14 residues in the CDR3. Trimming took off 4 bases at V and 4 bases at J, with 13 bases between the two ends. As DNA, the CDR3 is TGTGCCAGCAGCTATCAGGGTTCGGGCTATGGCTACACCTTC. This gives the protein CASSYQGSGYGYTF.

This chain uses TRBV27 with TRBJ2-3, with D maybe TRBD2 (6 bases). CDR1 is MNHEY, CDR2 SMNVEV, per germline (reference sequence). Deletions cut 0 bases from V and 6 bases from J, with 19 bases between. This CDR3 region has 17 residues. The DNA of the CDR3 is TGTGCCAGCAGTTTATCGGGGAGACTAGGGCAAGGGGATACGCAGTATTTT. Residues: CASSLSGRLGQGDTQYF.

The V gene is TRBV4-2, the J gene TRBJ1-2; 9 nucleotides align to TRBD1. The CDR3 is 16 amino acids. Germline V gives CDR1 LGHNA, CDR2 YNFKEQ. With 4 bases clipped from V and 2 bases from J, the junction kept 8 bases outside the gene matches. The DNA of the CDR3 is TGTGCCAGCAGCCTCGGGACAGGGAATGTAAACTATGGCTACACCTTC. Amino acids: CASSLGTGNVNYGYTF.

The V call is TRBV15, the J call TRBJ2-1; no clear D. V lost 0 bases to trimming and J lost 1 base, with 10 bases between them. The V gene's germline CDR1 is LNHNV and CDR2 YYDKDF (reference sequence). This CDR3 is built from 16 residues. CDR3 bases: TGTGCCACCAGCAGAGATCTGAAGCAGTCCTACAATGAGCAGTTCTTC. Translation gives CATSRDLKQSYNEQFF.

The chain combines TRBV2 with TRBJ2-7; 11 nucleotides match TRBD1. Trimming took 5 bases from V and 3 from J; bases not matched to a gene: 6. Germline V lookup: CDR1 SNHLY, CDR2 FYNNEI. The CDR3 has 15 amino acids. The CDR3 nucleotides are TGTGCCAGCAGTCAAACCGGGACAGGGGGCTACGAGCAGTACTTC. It specifies CASSQTGTGGYEQYF. Based on the CDR3 plus reference TRBV2 and TRBJ2-7, the full variable domain is EPEVTQTPSHQVTQMGQEVILRCVPISNHLYFYWYRQILGQKVEFLVSFYNNEISEKSEIFDDQFSVERPDGSNFTLKIRSTKLEDSAMYFCASSQTGTGGYEQYFGPGTRLTVT.

The CDR3: CSATPGLAGGPGGNEQFF. CDR3 sequence (DNA): TGCAGTGCTACTCCGGGACTAGCGGGAGGGCCGGGGGGCAATGAGCAGTTCTTC. The chain combines TRBV20-1 with TRBJ2-1, with 16 nucleotides matching TRBD2. Per the germline V gene, CDR1 is DFQATT and CDR2 is SNEGSKA (reference sequence). CDR3 size: 18 residues. J gave up 6 bases and V 4 bases, and 12 bases lay outside the gene matches.

The J gene is TRBJ1-6, the V gene TRBV6-1; D uncertain. The V gene lost 7 bases and the J gene lost 5 bases, with 12 bases spanning the gap. Per the germline V gene, CDR1 is MNHNS and CDR2 is SASEGT. This CDR3 is built from 14 residues. In DNA, the CDR3 is TGTGCCAGCAAAAGGGAACTAAATAATTCACCCCTCCACTTT. It yields the protein CASKRELNNSPLHF.

The rearrangement joins TRBV18 to TRBJ1-2; D unclear. Germline V CDR1 and CDR2: KGHSH, LQKENI. The CDR3 consists of 12 residues. Trimming cost V 3 bases and J 5 bases, with 7 bases left between them. The CDR3 region has the DNA TGTGCCAGCTCACCGATCCCTTATGGCTACACCTTC. This codes for CASSPIPYGYTF.

The chain has TRBV20-1 and TRBJ2-1; perhaps TRBD2 as D (5 bases). The CDR3 contains 14 residues. Germline V gene sequence: CDR1 DFQATT, CDR2 SNEGSKA (reference sequence). Trimming removed 2 bases from V and 6 bases from J, with 14 bases in between. CDR3 nucleotide sequence: TGCAGTGCTAGACGCCCAGTGAGGGTCAATGAGCAGTTCTTC. This codes for CSARRPVRVNEQFF.

In its sample, this clonotype was seen a few times. The V and J genes are TRBV6-1 and TRBJ1-2, with 7 bases matching TRBD1. The CDR3 loop spans 15 amino acids. Germline lookup yields CDR1 MNHNS and CDR2 SASEGT. The J segment lost 1 base and the V segment lost 5 bases, leaving 7 bases of the junction unmatched. CDR3 sequence (DNA): TGTGCCAGCAGTAACAGGGGTCTTGTTAACTATGGCTACACCTTC. It encodes CASSNRGLVNYGYTF.

The rearrangement joins TRBV2 to TRBJ1-5; D not resolved. Germline values: CDR1 SNHLY, CDR2 FYNNEI. CDR3 length: 15 residues. V lost 7 bases, J lost 2 bases, and 15 bases lay in between. This CDR3 is CASNEPKAGNQPQHF. Here the CDR3 DNA reads TGTGCCAGCAACGAGCCCAAGGCAGGCAATCAGCCCCAGCATTTT.